Listed below are T cell receptor beta chains from one sample, sequenced in a study of blood T cell repertoires in COVID-19. Measured with immunoSEQ multiplex PCR; TCRdb has only the in-frame clones, and not every one. This table holds about 160,000 clones, about four fifths found once. Sequenced: peripheral blood. All receptors come from a woman aged 60-70 years with COVID-19, enrolled during active disease. Both conserved end residues are part of each CDR3. The D gene is left open where the match is weak. Size is omitted from some rows. Given values are once, few, many or a class for expanded clones.

>TRBV15|-|TRBJ1-2|TRBD1
CATSTNRGLSYGYTF
TGTGCCACCAGCACCAACAGGGGGCTTTCCTATGGCTACACCTTC
>TRBV6-5|-|TRBJ1-4|TRBD1
CASSLTGTGANEKLFF
TGTGCCAGCAGTTTAACTGGGACAGGGGCTAATGAAAAACTGTTTTTT
>TRBV28|-|TRBJ1-2|-
CASTSDRVGAHYGYTF
TGTGCCAGCACTTCAGACCGAGTGGGGGCGCACTATGGCTACACCTTC
>TRBV3-1/TRBV3-2|-|TRBJ2-5|TRBD2
CASSQGGGGLETQYF
TGTGCCAGCAGCCAAGGGGGCGGGGGGCTGGAGACCCAGTACTTC
>TRBV6-1|-|TRBJ2-5|TRBD2
CASSGELAGEGETQYF
TGTGCCAGCAGTGGTGAGCTAGCGGGAGAGGGTGAGACCCAGTACTTC
>TRBV23-1|-|TRBJ1-5|-
CASISGGLNQPQHF
TGCGCCAGCATTTCCGGGGGACTGAATCAGCCCCAGCATTTT
>TRBV28|-|TRBJ2-5|TRBD2
CASSLVAGGRETQYF
TGTGCCAGCAGTTTAGTAGCGGGGGGTCGGGAGACCCAGTACTTC
>TRBV7-9|-|TRBJ2-5|-
CASSLAFRETQYF
TGTGCCAGCAGCTTAGCGTTTCGAGAGACCCAGTACTTC
>TRBV14|few|TRBJ2-7|TRBD1
CASSHGTVAYEQYF
TGTGCCAGCAGCCACGGGACAGTAGCCTACGAGCAGTACTTC
>TRBV7-9|-|TRBJ2-7|TRBD2
CASSLGRLAGRREQYF
TGTGCCAGCAGCTTAGGTCGTCTAGCGGGACGGCGGGAGCAGTACTTC
>TRBV12-3/TRBV12-4|-|TRBJ1-1|TRBD1
CASSATGGTEAFF
TGTGCCAGCAGTGCCACAGGGGGAACTGAAGCTTTCTTT
>TRBV28|-|TRBJ1-1|-
CASSVVGALNTEAFF
TGTGCCAGCAGCGTGGTGGGGGCTTTGAACACTGAAGCTTTCTTT
>TRBV19|-|TRBJ2-5|TRBD1
CASSPGQGARETQYF
TGTGCCAGTAGTCCCGGACAGGGGGCGAGGGAGACCCAGTACTTC
>TRBV6-5|-|TRBJ2-1|TRBD1
CASTGTGYFEQFF
TGTGCCAGCACCGGGACAGGGTACTTTGAGCAGTTCTTC
>TRBV6-6|-|TRBJ1-2|-
CASSQMGGNYGYTF
TGTGCCAGCAGTCAAATGGGGGGGAACTATGGCTACACCTTC
>TRBV7-8|-|TRBJ1-2|-
CASSLAPGAHGYTF
TGTGCCAGCAGCTTAGCTCCAGGGGCCCATGGCTACACCTTC
>TRBV6-2/TRBV6-3|once|TRBJ1-1|-
CASSLTRGGSYAFF
TGTGCCAGCAGTTTAACACGGGGTGGATCTTACGCTTTCTTT
>TRBV7-9|-|TRBJ2-3|-
CASSLSGGRSTDTQYF
TGTGCCAGCAGCTTATCCGGGGGGCGAAGCACAGATACGCAGTATTTT
>TRBV20-1|-|TRBJ2-3|TRBD1
CSASGHRGLGVTDTQYF
TGCAGTGCTAGTGGGCACAGGGGGCTGGGTGTGACAGATACGCAGTATTTT
>TRBV5-5|-|TRBJ2-1|-
CASSFEPLGPNEQFF
TGTGCCAGCAGCTTTGAGCCCTTGGGCCCGAATGAGCAGTTCTTC
>TRBV6-1|-|TRBJ2-1|TRBD2
CASSERRTSGRAPPVF
TGTGCCAGCAGTGAACGGCGGACTAGCGGGAGAGCCCCTCCGGTCTTC
>TRBV6-1|-|TRBJ2-7|TRBD2
CASSESSLLAGNSYEQYF
TGTGCCAGCAGTGAGAGTAGCCTACTAGCGGGAAATTCCTACGAGCAGTACTTC
>TRBV9|-|TRBJ2-2|TRBD2
CASSGSGGSTGELFF
TGTGCCAGCAGCGGTAGCGGGGGATCAACCGGGGAGCTGTTTTTT